This T cell receptor (beta chain) was identified during a study of CD8 T cells in ankylosing spondylitis. Study-level findings and limits: What appeared characteristic of ankylosing spondylitis blood was a TCR beta motif of about eight highly homologous variants. Significantly higher representation of disease-linked clones was reported for matched ankylosing spondylitis synovial fluid. Existing reports had already noted some motif variants in reactive arthritis synovial fluid and blood.

Germline V gives CDR1 MNHEY, CDR2 SMNVEV (reference sequence). Trimming removed 7 bases from V and 4 bases from J, with 14 bases in between. This CDR3 has 14 residues. Quantitative 5'-RACE with molecular barcodes generated TCR beta libraries. TCRdb reprocessed the 5' RACE reads via MiXCR and lists one record per CDR3 protein. The sample has about 130,000 distinct CDR3 sequences; 7% to 8% are singletons. This clonotype qualifies as medium-sized. Its antigen remains unknown. The clonotype comes from a female donor with ankylosing spondylitis or in good health (not recorded which). The V and J genes are TRBV27 and TRBJ2-1; TRBD1 is a possible D gene (6 bases). Material for sequencing was blood, either unsorted or a sorted T cell fraction (not recorded which). In DNA form, the CDR3 reads TGTGCCAGCACCTCCTCGACAGGTTACAATGAGCAGTTCTTC. Amino acids: CASTSSTGYNEQFF.